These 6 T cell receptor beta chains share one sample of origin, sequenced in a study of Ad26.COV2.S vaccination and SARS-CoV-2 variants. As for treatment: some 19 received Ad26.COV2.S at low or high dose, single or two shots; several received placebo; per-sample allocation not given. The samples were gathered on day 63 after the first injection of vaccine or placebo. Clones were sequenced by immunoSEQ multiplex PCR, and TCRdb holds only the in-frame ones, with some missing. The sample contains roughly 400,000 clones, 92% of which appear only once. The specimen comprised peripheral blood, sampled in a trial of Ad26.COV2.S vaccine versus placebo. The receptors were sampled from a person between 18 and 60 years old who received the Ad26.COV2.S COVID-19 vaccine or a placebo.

This CDR3 is CASSEGGAHQAQDEKLFF. The CDR3 nucleotides are TGCGCCAGCAGTGAGGGGGGGGCGCATCAAGCCCAAGATGAAAAACTGTTTTTT. The chain couples TRBV10-2 to TRBJ1-4; D might be TRBD1 (6 bases). The CDR3 has 18 amino acids. In germline, CDR1 is WSHSY, CDR2 SAAADI. Trimming removed 2 bases at V and 6 bases at J, with 22 bases between.

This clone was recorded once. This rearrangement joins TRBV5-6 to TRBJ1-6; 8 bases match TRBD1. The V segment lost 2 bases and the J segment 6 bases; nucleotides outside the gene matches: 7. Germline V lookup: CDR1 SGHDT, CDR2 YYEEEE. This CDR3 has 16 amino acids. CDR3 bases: TGTGCCAGCAGCTTTTGGACAGGGTCGAGTAATTCACCCCTCCACTTT. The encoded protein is CASSFWTGSSNSPLHF.

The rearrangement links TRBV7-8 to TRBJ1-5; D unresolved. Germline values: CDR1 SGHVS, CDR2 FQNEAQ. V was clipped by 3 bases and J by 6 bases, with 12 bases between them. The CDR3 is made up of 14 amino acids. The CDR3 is CASSFSGGGQPQHF. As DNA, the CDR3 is TGTGCCAGCAGCTTTTCGGGCGGTGGTCAGCCCCAGCATTTT.

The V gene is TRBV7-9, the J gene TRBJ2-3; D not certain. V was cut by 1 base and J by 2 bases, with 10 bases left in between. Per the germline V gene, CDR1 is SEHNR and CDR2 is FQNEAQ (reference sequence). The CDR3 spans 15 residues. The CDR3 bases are TGTGCCAGCAGCTTAGTTTTGGGTCCCACAGATACGCAGTATTTT. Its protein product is CASSLVLGPTDTQYF. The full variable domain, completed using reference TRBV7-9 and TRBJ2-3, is DTGVSQNPRHKITKRGQNVTFRCDPISEHNRLYWYRQTLGQGPEFLTYFQNEAQLEKSRLLSDRFSAERPKGSFSTLEIQRTEQGDSAMYLCASSLVLGPTDTQYFGPGTRLTVL.

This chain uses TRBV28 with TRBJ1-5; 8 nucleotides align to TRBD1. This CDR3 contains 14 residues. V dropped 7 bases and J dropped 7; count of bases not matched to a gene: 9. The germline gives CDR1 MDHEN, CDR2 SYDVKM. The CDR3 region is CASNGRTGWQPQHF. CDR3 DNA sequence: TGTGCCAGCAACGGAAGGACAGGGTGGCAGCCCCAGCATTTT.

Written as DNA, the CDR3 is TGTGCCAGCAGTGACCCCCTAGCGGGAGGCACAGATACGCAGTATTTT. Translation gives CASSDPLAGGTDTQYF. The gene calls are TRBV25-1 and TRBJ2-3; 10 bases map to TRBD2. V was clipped by 3 bases and J by 1 base; unmatched bases: 4. The CDR3 totals 16 residues. The V gene's germline CDR1 is MGHDK and CDR2 SYGVNS.